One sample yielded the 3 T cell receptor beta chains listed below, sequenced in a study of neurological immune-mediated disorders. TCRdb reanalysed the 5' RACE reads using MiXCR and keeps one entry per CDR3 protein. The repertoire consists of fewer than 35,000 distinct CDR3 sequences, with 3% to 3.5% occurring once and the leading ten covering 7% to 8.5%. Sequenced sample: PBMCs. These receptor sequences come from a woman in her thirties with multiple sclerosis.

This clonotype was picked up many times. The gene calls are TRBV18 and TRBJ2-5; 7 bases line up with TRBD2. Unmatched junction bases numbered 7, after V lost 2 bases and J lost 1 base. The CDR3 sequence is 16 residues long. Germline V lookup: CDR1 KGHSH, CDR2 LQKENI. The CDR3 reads CASSPFWGLRQETQYF. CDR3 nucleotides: TGTGCCAGCTCACCATTTTGGGGACTACGCCAAGAGACCCAGTACTTC.

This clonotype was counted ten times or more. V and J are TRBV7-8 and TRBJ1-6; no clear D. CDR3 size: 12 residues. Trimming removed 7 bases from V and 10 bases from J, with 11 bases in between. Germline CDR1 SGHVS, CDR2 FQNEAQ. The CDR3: CASTPFGSPLHF. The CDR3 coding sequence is TGTGCCAGCACCCCTTTCGGCTCACCCCTCCACTTT.

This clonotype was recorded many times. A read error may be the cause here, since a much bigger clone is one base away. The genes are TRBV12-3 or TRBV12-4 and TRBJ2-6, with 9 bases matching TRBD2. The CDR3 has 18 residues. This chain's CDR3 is CASTHGASGTSGAKVLTF. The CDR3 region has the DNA TGTGCCAGCACCCACGGGGCTAGCGGGACCTCTGGGGCCAAAGTCCTGACTTTC.